The clone carrying this T cell receptor beta chain was observed at least ten times. The trim removed 5 bases at V and 4 bases at J, leaving 3 bases unmatched. The CDR3 has 14 amino acids. Per the germline V gene, CDR1 is SQVTM and CDR2 is ANQGSEA. TCRdb ran MiXCR on the 5' RACE reads and lists one entry per CDR3 protein. The sample includes 50,000 or so distinct CDR3 sequences, less than 9% of them seen just once. This entry is derived from a study of spatial heterogeneity in lung cancer. Indicated time point: sample taken at primary tumor resection. Researchers sequenced whole RNA taken from tumor, nontumor lung or frozen PBMC without sorting.

Sequencing was performed on PBMCs, taken at surgery. The genes are TRBV29-1 and TRBJ2-2, with 11 bases that match TRBD1. This clonotype was sampled from a female donor with early-stage non-small cell lung cancer. The CDR3 DNA follows: TGCAGCGTTAGGACAGGGGGCGGCACCGGGGAGCTGTTTTTT. Protein: CSVRTGGGTGELFF.